A single sample is the source of the 6 T cell receptor beta chains below, sequenced in a study of tumor-infiltrating lymphocytes in primary liver carcinoma. A constant-region primer served to make TCR beta cDNA from roughly 500 ng total RNA. Amplification in three nested multiplex PCR rounds with slightly modified ARM-PCR gave rise to TCR beta libraries. The first two PCR rounds used TRBV1-TRBV30 primers with a Cbeta primer, roughly 10 cycles each. One entry per CDR3 protein, called by TCRdb with MiXCR from the multiplex PCR reads. Of roughly 23,000 distinct CDR3 sequences listed, over 65% are singletons. Unsorted bulk tissue, about 17-34 mg of it, served as the source for co-extraction of RNA and DNA. The sequenced sample was liver tumor tissue from sampling region 1. Subset defined: tumor region T1, superior pole. The receptors here all came from a man aged 40-55 years with primary liver carcinoma and hepatitis B virus infection.

This clonotype was picked up one time. This could be a read error, since a much larger clone is one nucleotide away. The gene calls are TRBV20-1 and TRBJ2-3; TRBD2 matches at 7 bases. CDR3 length: 13 residues. The V gene's germline CDR1 is DFQATT and CDR2 SNEGSKA (reference sequence). With V trimmed by 5 bases and J by 4 bases, 6 bases remained unmatched. The chain's CDR3 is CSADGGSADTQYF. CDR3 coding DNA: TGCAGTGCTGATGGCGGGAGCGCAGATACGCAGTATTTT.

With respect to this clonotype: Because it lacks the conserved phenylalanine or tryptophan at the end, this CDR3 is likely a read error. The rearrangement uses TRBV4-3 and TRBJ2-3; 9 bases map to TRBD2. The J segment lost 11 bases and the V segment lost 0 bases, leaving 15 bases of the junction unmatched. Germline V lookup: CDR1 LGHNA, CDR2 YSLEER. The CDR3 is 17 residues long. The CDR3 region has the DNA TGCGCCAGCAGCCAAGATAGTGGACTAGCGCGAGGCCATATGCAGTATCTT. Translated, it gives CASSQDSGLARGHMQYL.

Points on this clonotype: At one end the junction does not follow the germline gene, possibly because of a read error. The rearrangement uses TRBV29-1 and TRBJ2-3, with TRBD1 identical over 10 bases. Germline loops: CDR1 SQVTM, CDR2 ANQGSEA. The CDR3 consists of 14 residues. In DNA form, the CDR3 reads TGCAGTGTTCCTGACAGGGGGCTCACAGATATGCAGTATTTT. Its protein product is CSVPDRGLTDMQYF.

This clonotype was observed many times. One junction end does not reproduce the germline sequence, and a read error may be involved. This rearrangement joins TRBV20-1 to TRBJ2-4; D unresolved. The germline gives CDR1 DFQATT, CDR2 SNEGSKA (reference sequence). CDR3 length: 14 amino acids. The CDR3 DNA follows: TGTAGTGCTAGAGAAGACCCGGTGGAAAACATTCAGTACTTC. Translation gives CSAREDPVENIQYF.

The J gene is TRBJ2-5, the V gene TRBV11-2, with D possibly being TRBD2 (5 bases). CDR1 and CDR2 (germline): SGHAT, FQNNGV. V lost 2 bases, J lost 13 bases, and 32 bases lay in between. The CDR3 sequence is 18 residues long. The CDR3 DNA reads TGTGCCAGCAGCTTACCGAGGCTAGCCCTGGGAAAAAAAGAGACGCCGTACTTC. Residues: CASSLPRLALGKKETPYF.

In the case of this clonotype: The conserved phenylalanine or tryptophan normally closing the CDR3 is absent here, so this likely arose from a read error. The limits of the CDR3 on the DNA are not certain, so only TCRdb's listed CDR3 is given. The chain combines TRBV6-2 or TRBV6-3 with TRBJ1-5; TRBD1 is the table's D call, not checked against the DNA. The CDR3 sequence runs 17 residues, both termini included. Germline assignment: CDR1 MNHEY and CDR2 SVGEGT. This CDR3 is CASTPTEGAYSNRPQRL.